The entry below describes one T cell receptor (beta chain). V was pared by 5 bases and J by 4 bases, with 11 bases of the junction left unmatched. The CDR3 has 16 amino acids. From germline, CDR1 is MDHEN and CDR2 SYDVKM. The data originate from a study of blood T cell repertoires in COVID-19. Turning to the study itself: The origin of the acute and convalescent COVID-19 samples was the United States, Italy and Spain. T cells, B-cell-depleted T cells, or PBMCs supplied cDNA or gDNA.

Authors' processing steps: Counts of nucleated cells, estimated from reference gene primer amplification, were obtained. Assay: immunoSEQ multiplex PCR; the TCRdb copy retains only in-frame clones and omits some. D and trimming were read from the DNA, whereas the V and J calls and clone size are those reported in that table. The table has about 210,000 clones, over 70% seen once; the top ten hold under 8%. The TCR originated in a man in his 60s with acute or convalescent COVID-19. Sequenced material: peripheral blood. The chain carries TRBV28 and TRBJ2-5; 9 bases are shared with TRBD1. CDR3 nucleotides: TGTGCCAGCAGTCCCCCCGGGACAGGGACAGTAGAGACCCAGTACTTC. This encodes CASSPPGTGTVETQYF.